Listed below are T cell receptor beta chains from one sample, sequenced in a study of blood T cell repertoires in COVID-19. Profiling relied on immunoSEQ multiplex PCR, and the TCRdb table lists in-frame clones only, not all of them. The table has 110,000 to 150,000 clones, more than 70% seen once; the top ten hold over 8%. Source material: peripheral blood. The source of these receptors is a woman aged 55-70 years with acute or convalescent COVID-19. Each CDR3 is given with its conserved first and last residue. A row's size may be missing; if present it is once, few, many or a size class.

V gene	J gene	clone size	CDR3 protein
TRBV1	TRBJ2-3	.	CTSSHPTSGGAADTQYF
TRBV4-3	TRBJ2-3	.	CASSHSASTDTQYF
TRBV9	TRBJ2-7	once	CASSVGSPSYEQYF
TRBV4-1	TRBJ2-3	.	CASSQVAGGGDTQYF
TRBV6-5	TRBJ1-2	.	CASSSTDFSVYGYTF
TRBV12-3/TRBV12-4	TRBJ1-1	.	CASKVGPTEAFF
TRBV4-2	TRBJ2-7	.	CASSQGGLGVDEQYF
TRBV12-5	TRBJ1-2	.	CASGLVQGKSSGYTF
TRBV4-2	TRBJ2-3	.	CASSQDSSGDTDTQYF
TRBV5-1	TRBJ2-7	.	CASSLLQDQQYF
TRBV6-6	TRBJ2-5	once	CASSPSGGETQYF
TRBV9	TRBJ2-1	.	CASSVATRISGGAIQPEQFF
TRBV24-1	TRBJ2-2	.	CATSDQTSGGLGELFF
TRBV20-1	TRBJ2-5	.	CSASMAQETQYF
TRBV30	TRBJ2-7	once	CAWSIGLSQTFSYEQYF
TRBV7-6	TRBJ2-2	.	CASSPRPGTNTGELFF
TRBV5-1	TRBJ2-3	.	CASSALAGGNTDTQYF
TRBV29-1	TRBJ1-1	.	CSTNPTANTEAFF
TRBV7-2	TRBJ1-1	.	CASSLTLIYHWEMNTEAFF
TRBV5-1	TRBJ1-1	.	CASSLDRSRTEAFF
TRBV7-2	TRBJ1-2	.	CASSLGAGTNYGYTF
TRBV4-2	TRBJ2-2	once	CATEEQNTGELFF
TRBV4-2	TRBJ2-5	.	CASSPTGLGQETQYF
TRBV5-1	TRBJ2-3	.	CASSLRGSGTDTQYF
TRBV18	TRBJ1-1	.	CASSPRAAPGQINTEAFF
TRBV5-1	TRBJ1-2	.	CASPLALDLTDEGYGYTF
TRBV10-3	TRBJ2-5	.	CAISRGQRAQETQYF
TRBV10-3	TRBJ2-3	.	CAISESGTSTDTQYF
TRBV29-1	TRBJ1-1	.	CSAGQGSTTEAFF
TRBV30	TRBJ2-7	once	CAWSTGHPDEQYF
TRBV6-1	TRBJ1-4	.	CASSEGPGQVNEKLFF
TRBV7-9	TRBJ1-1	once	CASSLGGPEAFF
TRBV5-6	TRBJ1-2	.	CASSGTGGGYGYTF
TRBV3-1/TRBV3-2	TRBJ2-1	.	CASSQVTDSYNEQFF
TRBV7-6	TRBJ1-2	.	CASSLGGQGGYGYTF
TRBV7-2	TRBJ1-6	.	CASSFNRDSPLHF
TRBV6-5	TRBJ2-5	.	CASSYSHSQETQYF
TRBV7-9	TRBJ2-1	.	CASSFFDEQFF
TRBV11-1	TRBJ2-7	.	CASSFWPSGGYEQYF
TRBV7-2	TRBJ2-3	few	CASSSPDRVSTDTQYF
TRBV9	TRBJ1-2	.	CASSVGQNYGYTF
TRBV7-3	TRBJ2-5	.	CASSPSGGETQYF
TRBV7-6	TRBJ2-1	.	CASAGTDNEQFF